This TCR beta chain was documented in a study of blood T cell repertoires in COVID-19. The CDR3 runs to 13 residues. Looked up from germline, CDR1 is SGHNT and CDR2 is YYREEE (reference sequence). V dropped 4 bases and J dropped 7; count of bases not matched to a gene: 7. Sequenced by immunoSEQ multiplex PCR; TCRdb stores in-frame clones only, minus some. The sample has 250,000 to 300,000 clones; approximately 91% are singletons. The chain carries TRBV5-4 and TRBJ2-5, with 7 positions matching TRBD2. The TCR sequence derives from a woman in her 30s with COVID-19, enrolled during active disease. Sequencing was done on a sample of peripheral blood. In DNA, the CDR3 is TGTGCCAGCAGCCTTTCTCGGGGGGTGACCCAGTACTTC. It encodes CASSLSRGVTQYF. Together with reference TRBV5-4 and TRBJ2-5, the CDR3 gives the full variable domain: ETGVTQSPTHLIKTRGQQVTLRCSSQSGHNTVSWYQQALGQGPQFIFQYYREEENGRGNFPPRFSGLQFPNYSSELNVNALELDDSALYLCASSLSRGVTQYFGPGTRLLVL.